What follows describes a single T cell receptor beta chain. Sequencing libraries for TCR beta were prepared with iRepertoire HTBI primers and Arm-PCR of CDR3 regions. In the authors' methods: Samples jointly harbored roughly 62 TRBV and about 15 TRBJ segments. Using its own MiXCR run on the multiplex PCR reads, TCRdb lists one record per CDR3 protein. TCRdb's processing, not the authors', yielded these V and J calls. The data hold over 300,000 distinct CDR3 sequences, with about a sixth observed a single time. Regarding time point: newly diagnosed GD, antithyroid drugs for less than 3 months. PBMCs were the source of the RNA used for TCR sequencing. Graves' disease diagnosis was established per American Thyroid Association guidelines. These data come from a study of regulatory T cells in long-lasting Graves disease. The CDR3 runs 13 residues. Germline V gene lookup returns CDR1 SEHNR and CDR2 FQNEAQ (reference sequence). After removal of 7 bases from V and 8 bases from J, the junction contained 6 bases not matched to a gene.

This chain connects TRBV7-9 to TRBJ1-4; 8 bases are shared with TRBD1. Sequences were derived from peripheral blood mononuclear cells (PBMCs), sampled at new diagnosis, from a patient treated with antithyroid drugs. This TCR was sampled from a female donor with Graves disease. CDR3 nucleotides: TGTGCCAGCAAAACAGGGGGAGGAGAAAAACTGTTTTTT. This gives the protein CASKTGGGEKLFF.